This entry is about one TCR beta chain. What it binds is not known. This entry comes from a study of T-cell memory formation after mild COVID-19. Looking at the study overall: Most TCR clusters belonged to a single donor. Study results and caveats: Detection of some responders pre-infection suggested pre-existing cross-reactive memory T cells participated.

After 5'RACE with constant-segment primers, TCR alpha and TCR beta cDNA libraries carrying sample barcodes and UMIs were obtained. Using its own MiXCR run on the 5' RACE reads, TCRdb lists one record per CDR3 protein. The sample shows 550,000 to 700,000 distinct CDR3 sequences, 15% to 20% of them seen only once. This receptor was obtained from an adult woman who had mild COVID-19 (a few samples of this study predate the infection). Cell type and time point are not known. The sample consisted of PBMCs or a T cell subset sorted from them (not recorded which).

CDR3 residues: CASSFNQNTEAFF. CDR3 DNA sequence: TGTGCCAGCAGTTTTAACCAAAACACTGAAGCTTTCTTT. The genes are TRBV12-3 or TRBV12-4 and TRBJ1-1; D unresolved. V was pared by 3 bases and J by 2 bases, with 7 bases between. This CDR3 contains 13 residues.